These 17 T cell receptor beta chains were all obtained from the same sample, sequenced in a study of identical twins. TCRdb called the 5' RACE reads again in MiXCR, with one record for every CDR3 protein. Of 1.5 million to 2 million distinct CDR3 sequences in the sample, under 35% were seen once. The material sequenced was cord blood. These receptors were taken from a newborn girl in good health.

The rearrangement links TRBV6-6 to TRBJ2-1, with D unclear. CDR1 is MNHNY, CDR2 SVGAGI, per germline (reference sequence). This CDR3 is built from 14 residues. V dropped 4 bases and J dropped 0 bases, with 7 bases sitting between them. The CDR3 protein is CASSSHSSYNEQFF. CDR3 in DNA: TGTGCCAGCAGTTCGCACAGCTCCTACAATGAGCAGTTCTTC.

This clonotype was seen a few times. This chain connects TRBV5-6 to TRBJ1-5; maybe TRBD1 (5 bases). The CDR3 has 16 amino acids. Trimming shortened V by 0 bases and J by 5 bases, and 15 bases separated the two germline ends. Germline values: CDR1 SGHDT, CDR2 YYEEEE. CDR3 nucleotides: TGTGCCAGCAGCTTGGGCCGGGGGTCACCCTATCAGCCCCAGCATTTT. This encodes CASSLGRGSPYQPQHF.

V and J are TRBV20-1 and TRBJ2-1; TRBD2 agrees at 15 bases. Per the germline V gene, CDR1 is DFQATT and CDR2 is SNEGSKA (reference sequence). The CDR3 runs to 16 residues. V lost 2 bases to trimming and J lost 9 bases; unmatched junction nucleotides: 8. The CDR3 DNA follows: TGCAGTGCTAGACCAGGGGGACTAGCGGGAGGTAGTGAGCAGTTCTTC. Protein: CSARPGGLAGGSEQFF.

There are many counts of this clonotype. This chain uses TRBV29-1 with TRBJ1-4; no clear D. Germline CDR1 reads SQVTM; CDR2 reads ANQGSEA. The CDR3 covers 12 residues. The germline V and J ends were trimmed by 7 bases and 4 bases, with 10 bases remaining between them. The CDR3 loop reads CSADGVNEKLFF. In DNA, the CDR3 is TGCAGCGCTGATGGAGTTAATGAAAAACTGTTTTTT.

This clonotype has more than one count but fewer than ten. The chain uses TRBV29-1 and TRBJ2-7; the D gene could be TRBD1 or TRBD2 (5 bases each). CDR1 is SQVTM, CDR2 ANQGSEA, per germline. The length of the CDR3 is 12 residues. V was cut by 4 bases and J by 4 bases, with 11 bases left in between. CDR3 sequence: CSVGGREYEQYF. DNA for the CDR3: TGCAGCGTTGGGGGCAGGGAGTACGAGCAGTACTTC.

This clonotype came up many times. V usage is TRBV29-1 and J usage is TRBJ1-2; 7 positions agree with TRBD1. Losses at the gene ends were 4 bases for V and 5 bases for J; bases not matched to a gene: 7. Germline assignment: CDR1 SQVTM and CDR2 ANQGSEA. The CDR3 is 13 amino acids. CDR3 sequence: CSVVRDSGYGYTF. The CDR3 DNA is TGCAGCGTTGTTCGGGACAGCGGATATGGCTACACCTTC.

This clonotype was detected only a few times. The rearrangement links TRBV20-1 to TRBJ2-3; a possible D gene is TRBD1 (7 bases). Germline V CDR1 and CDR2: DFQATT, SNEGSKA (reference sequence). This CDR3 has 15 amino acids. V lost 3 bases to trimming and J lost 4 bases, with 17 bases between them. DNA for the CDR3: TGCAGTGCTAGGGTTCTCGGCAGGGGGGCAGATACGCAGTATTTT. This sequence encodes CSARVLGRGADTQYF.

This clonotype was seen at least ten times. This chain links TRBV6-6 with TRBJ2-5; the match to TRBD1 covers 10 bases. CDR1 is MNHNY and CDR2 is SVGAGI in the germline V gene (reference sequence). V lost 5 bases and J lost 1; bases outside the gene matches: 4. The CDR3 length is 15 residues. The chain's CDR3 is CASSATGGIQETQYF. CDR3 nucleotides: TGTGCCAGCAGTGCGACAGGGGGCATCCAAGAGACCCAGTACTTC.

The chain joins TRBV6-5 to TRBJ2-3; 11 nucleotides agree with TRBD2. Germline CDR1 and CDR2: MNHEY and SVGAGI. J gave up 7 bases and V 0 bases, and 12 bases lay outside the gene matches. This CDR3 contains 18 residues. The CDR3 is CASSYSTYSGGARNTQYF. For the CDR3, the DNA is TGTGCCAGCAGTTACTCGACCTATAGCGGGGGGGCCCGAAATACGCAGTATTTT.

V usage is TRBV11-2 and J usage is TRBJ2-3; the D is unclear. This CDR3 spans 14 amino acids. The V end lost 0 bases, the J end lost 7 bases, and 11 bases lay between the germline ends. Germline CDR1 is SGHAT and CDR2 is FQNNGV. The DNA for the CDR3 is TGTGCCAGCAGCTTAGATGTCCTCTTAAATACGCAGTATTTT. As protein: CASSLDVLLNTQYF.

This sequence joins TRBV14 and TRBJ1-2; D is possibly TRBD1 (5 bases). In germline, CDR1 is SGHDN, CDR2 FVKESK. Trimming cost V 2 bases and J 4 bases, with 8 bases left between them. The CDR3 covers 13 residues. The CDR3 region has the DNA TGTGCCAGCAGCCAACAACAGGTCTATGGCTACACCTTC. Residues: CASSQQQVYGYTF.

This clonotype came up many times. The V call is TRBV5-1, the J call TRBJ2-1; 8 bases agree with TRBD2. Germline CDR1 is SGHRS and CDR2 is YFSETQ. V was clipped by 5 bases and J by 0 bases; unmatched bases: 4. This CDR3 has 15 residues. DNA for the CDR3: TGCGCCAGCAGTCGTAGCGGGAACTCCTACAATGAGCAGTTCTTC. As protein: CASSRSGNSYNEQFF.

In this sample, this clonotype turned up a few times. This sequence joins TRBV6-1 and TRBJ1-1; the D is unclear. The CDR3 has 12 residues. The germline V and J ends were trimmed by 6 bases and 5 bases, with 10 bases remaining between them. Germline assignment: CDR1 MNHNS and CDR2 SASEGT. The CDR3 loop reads CASRVVGTEAFF. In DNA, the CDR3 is TGTGCCAGCAGGGTCGTTGGAACTGAAGCTTTCTTT.

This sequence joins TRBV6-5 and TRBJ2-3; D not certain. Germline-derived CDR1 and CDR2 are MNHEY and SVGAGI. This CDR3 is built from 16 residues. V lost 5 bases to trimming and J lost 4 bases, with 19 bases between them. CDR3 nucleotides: TGTGCCAGCAGTACTCTAGTCCCTCCGATGGCAGATACGCAGTATTTT. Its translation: CASSTLVPPMADTQYF.

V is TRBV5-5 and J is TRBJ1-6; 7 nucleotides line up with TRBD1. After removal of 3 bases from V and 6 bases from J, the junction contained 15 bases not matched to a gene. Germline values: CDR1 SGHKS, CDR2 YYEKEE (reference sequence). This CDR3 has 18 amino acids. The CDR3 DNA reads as TGTGCCAGCAGCTCGAGGGGGCCTTCCTCCCCTTCTAATTCACCCCTCCACTTT. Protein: CASSSRGPSSPSNSPLHF.

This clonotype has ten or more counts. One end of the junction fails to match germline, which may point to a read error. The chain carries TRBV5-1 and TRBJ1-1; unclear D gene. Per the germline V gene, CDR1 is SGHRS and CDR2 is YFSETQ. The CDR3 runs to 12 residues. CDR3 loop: CASSLGGHEAFF. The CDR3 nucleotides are TGTGCCAGCAGCTTAGGAGGGCACGAAGCTTTCTTT.

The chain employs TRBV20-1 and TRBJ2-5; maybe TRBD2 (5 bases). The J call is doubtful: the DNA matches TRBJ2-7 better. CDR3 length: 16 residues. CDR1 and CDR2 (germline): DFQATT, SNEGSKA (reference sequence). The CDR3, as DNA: TGCAGTGCTAGTGGGAGTTTTGGGCGGACCCCCTACGAGCAGTACTTC. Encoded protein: CSASGSFGRTPYEQYF.